This T cell receptor beta chain originates from a study of beta chain features in type 1 diabetes (dated by TCRdb to about 2018). As for the study more broadly: Mean age, gender distribution, total cell number and subset yield were not different between patients and healthy donors. In the study, recently diagnosed type 1 diabetes patients and matched healthy donors were compared on the TCRB repertoires of their sorted circulating CD4+ T cell subsets. Whereas all 30 or so donors provided naive and central memory subsets, regulatory and stem cell-like memory subsets were isolated from just 8 patients and roughly 8 healthy donors. A total of 107,917,701 sorted cells were examined across all samples, and RNA yield correlated strongly with the number of cells per subset.

This clone came up a few times. Its antigen specificity is not known. Base-call qualities are not available, and no considerably larger clone is one nucleotide away. At the junction V is shortened by 1 base and J by 1 base; bases outside the gene matches: 1. Taken from the germline V gene, the CDR1 and CDR2 loops are SGHRS and YFSETQ. Its CDR3 holds 14 amino acids, cysteine through phenylalanine. The kept DNA is CDR3 alone, 42 bases in frame from the first base. Study-wide findings and limitations: Naive, central memory and regulatory TCRB repertoires appeared more similar among patients than among healthy donors. Sequencing cDNA rather than genomic DNA could over-represent highly expressing activated cells, although activation and CD3 levels did not differ between groups. PCR might favor shorter templates, but patient and control samples were amplified and corrected together, so any skew would affect both groups equally. At VDJ recombination sites, patients with type 1 diabetes made fewer insertions and deleted more nucleotides, a pattern implying thymic rearrangement abnormalities. Because small numbers of individuals were included in the HLA sub-analyses, any influence of HLA type on TCRB rearrangement was left unresolved. A moderate but significant shortening of TCRB CDR3 length was observed in type 1 diabetes patients in all four CD4+ subsets.

Each donor gave one peripheral blood draw, averaging approximately 0.11 L, which was collected into heparinised tubes. Using a panel that included CD45RO, CCR7, CD25, CD127, CD95 and CD27, naive, central memory, regulatory and stem cell-like memory CD4+ T cells were sorted on a BD FACSAria II. A purity above 95% was achieved for all sorted populations. Right away, PBMCs were isolated by Lymphoprep density gradient centrifugation and were stained directly, with no culture step. Samples were stained and sorted in pairs, with one healthy donor and one patient per experiment, so that batch effects were minimized. All of the isolated RNA was reverse transcribed with the High Capacity cDNA Reverse Transcription Kit, so expressed TCRB transcripts were sequenced. Deep immunoSEQ sequencing was performed on naive, central memory and regulatory T cell samples, with an average of around 3.4 million total reads per sample. After sorted cells were lysed in RLT buffer, RNA was extracted with DNase-treated RNeasy Micro or Mini kits, with the choice depending on cell number. To prevent cross-contamination, each cell subset was processed individually, whereas patient and healthy donor samples were processed jointly. Using the immunoSEQ multiplex PCR, TCRB sequences were amplified from cDNA into 87-bp fragments spanning the CDR3 region. Amplicons were sequenced on the Illumina HiSeq platform. Under the source paper's analysis protocol: Synthetic template baselines were used to correct PCR bias computationally, reads within Hamming distance 2 were collapsed together, and singletons that could not be merged were discarded. Reads were aligned against IMGT to assign V, D and J genes, CDR3 length and insertions or deletions at six rearrangement sites. Clonotype counts were normalized to sorted cell number within each subset before computing true diversity and Gini coefficients with the tcR R package. The overlap coefficient, calculated on TCRB nucleotide sequences, was used to measure repertoire sharing. TCRdb obtained this table from immuneACCESS and retained in-frame rearrangements with V and J assigned. These tables miss some clones; where compared with another copy, unresolved V genes account for less than half of the shortfall, and the remainder is unexplained. That table is the source of V, J and clone size, and D and trimming were worked out from the DNA. In all, the sample holds around 30,000 clones, and less than 70% of those were seen once. About 2.5% of the sample lies in the top ten.

The sample taken for sequencing was Tregs from blood. In the paper's terms, the cell subset or site label means: regulatory CD4+ T cells. This receptor chain uses TRBV5-1 and TRBJ2-5; TRBD2 agrees with 7 junctional bases. The source of this sequence is a young woman with type 1 diabetes. The DNA is TGCGCCAGCAGCTTGTCTAGCGGCCAAGAGACCCAGTACTTC. This translates into CASSLSSGQETQYF.